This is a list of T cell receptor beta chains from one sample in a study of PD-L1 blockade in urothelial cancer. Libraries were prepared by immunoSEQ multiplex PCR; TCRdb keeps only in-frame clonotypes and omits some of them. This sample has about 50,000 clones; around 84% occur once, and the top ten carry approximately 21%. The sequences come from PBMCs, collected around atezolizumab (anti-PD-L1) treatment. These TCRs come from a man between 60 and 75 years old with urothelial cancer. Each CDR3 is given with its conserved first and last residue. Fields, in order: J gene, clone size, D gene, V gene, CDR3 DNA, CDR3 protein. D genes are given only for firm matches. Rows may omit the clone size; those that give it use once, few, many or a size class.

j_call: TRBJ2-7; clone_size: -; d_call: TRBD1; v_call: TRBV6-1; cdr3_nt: TGTGCCAGCAGTGAAGCGAATCAACCAGGGGGTGGGTACGAGCAGTACTTC; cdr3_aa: CASSEANQPGGGYEQYF
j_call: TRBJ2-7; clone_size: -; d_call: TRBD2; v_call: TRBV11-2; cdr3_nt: TGTGCCAGCAGCCTACACGGGGGGACCTACGAGCAGTACTTC; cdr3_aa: CASSLHGGTYEQYF
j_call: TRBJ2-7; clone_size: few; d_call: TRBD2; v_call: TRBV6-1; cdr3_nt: TGTGCCAGCAGTGGGTGGACAGGGGGTGGACTAGCGGGAGTAATCTACGAGCAGTACTTC; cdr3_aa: CASSGWTGGGLAGVIYEQYF
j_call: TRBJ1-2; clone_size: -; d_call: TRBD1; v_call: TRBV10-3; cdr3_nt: TGTGCCATCAGTGAGCGGGAACAGGGGTTCTATGGCTACACCTTC; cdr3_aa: CAISEREQGFYGYTF
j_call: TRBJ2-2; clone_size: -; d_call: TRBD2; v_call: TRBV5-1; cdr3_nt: TGCGCCAGCAGCCCCACTGCGCGGGAGGGCACCGGGGAGCTGTTTTTT; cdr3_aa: CASSPTAREGTGELFF
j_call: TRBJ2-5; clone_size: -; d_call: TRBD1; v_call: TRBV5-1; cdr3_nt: TGCGCCAGCAGCACCCGGGACAGGGTCGAGACCCAGTACTTC; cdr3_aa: CASSTRDRVETQYF
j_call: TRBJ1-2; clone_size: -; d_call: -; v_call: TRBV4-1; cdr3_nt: TGCGCCAGCAGCCAAGATAGCGGCAGCGGGGGCGCTGTGAATGGCTACACCTTC; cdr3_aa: CASSQDSGSGGAVNGYTF
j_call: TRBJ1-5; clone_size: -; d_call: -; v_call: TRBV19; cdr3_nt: TGTGCCAGTACGGGGGTAGGTCAGCCCCAGCATTTT; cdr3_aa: CASTGVGQPQHF
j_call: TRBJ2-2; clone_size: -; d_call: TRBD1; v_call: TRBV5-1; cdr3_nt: TGCGCCAGCAGCTTGAAAACAGGGGGCGGCACCGGGGAGCTGTTTTTT; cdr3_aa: CASSLKTGGGTGELFF
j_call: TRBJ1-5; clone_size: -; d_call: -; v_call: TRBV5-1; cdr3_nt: TGCGCCAGCAGCTCCGGGGAGGGCCCCAATCAGCCCCAGCATTTT; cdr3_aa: CASSSGEGPNQPQHF
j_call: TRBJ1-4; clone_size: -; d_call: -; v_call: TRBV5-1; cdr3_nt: TGCGCCAGCAGCCCGACACCGAATGAAAAACTGTTTTTT; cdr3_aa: CASSPTPNEKLFF
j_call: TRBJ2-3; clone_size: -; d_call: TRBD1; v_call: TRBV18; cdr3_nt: TGTGCCAGCTCACCGATCGCAGGGGGCCTGTCTAGCACAGATACGCAGTATTTT; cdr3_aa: CASSPIAGGLSSTDTQYF
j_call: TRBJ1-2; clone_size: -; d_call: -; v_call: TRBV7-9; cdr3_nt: TGTGCCAGCAGCTTTGTTAGCCTCCCAGCGCATGGCTACACCTTC; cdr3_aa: CASSFVSLPAHGYTF
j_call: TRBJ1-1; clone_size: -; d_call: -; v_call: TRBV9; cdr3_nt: TGTGCCAGCAGCGTAGGCGATTCACGCCCCACTGAAGCTTTCTTT; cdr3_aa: CASSVGDSRPTEAFF
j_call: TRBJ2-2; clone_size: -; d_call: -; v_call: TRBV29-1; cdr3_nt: TGCAGCGTTGTACAGGGAGACACCGGGGAGCTGTTTTTT; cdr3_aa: CSVVQGDTGELFF
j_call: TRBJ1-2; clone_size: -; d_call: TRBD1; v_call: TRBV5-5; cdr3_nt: TGTGCCAGCAGCCGGACAGGGGGTTTCGATGGCTACACCTTC; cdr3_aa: CASSRTGGFDGYTF
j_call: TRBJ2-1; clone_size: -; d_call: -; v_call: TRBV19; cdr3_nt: TGTGCCAGTATGTGGGGAGCCCAGCCCTCCTACAATGAGCAGTTCTTC; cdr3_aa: CASMWGAQPSYNEQFF
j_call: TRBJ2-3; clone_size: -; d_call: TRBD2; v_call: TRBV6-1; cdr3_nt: TGTGCCAGCAGTGCCTTAGCGGGGGCCGACACAGATACGCAGTATTTT; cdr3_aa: CASSALAGADTDTQYF